These 28 T cell receptor beta chains originate from one sample sequenced in a study of blood T cell repertoires in COVID-19. TCRdb keeps only in-frame clones here, not all; method: immunoSEQ multiplex PCR. The table has around 64,000 clones, 91% seen once. Sequencing input: peripheral blood. The source of these receptors is a human donor in a cohort sampled during active COVID-19.

The rearrangement joins TRBV9 to TRBJ2-7; a weak D match, TRBD1 (6 bases). Germline V gene data show CDR1 as SGDLS and CDR2 as YYNGEE. CDR3 size: 13 residues. Deletions cut 3 bases from V and 6 bases from J, with 13 bases between. The DNA of the CDR3 is TGTGCCAGCAGCGAGACAGGACCGGGCGAGCAGTACTTC. It translates to CASSETGPGEQYF.

The rearrangement links TRBV27 to TRBJ1-1; D unclear. Trimming removed 3 bases at V and 1 base at J, with 9 bases between. The germline V gene has CDR1 MNHEY and CDR2 SMNVEV (reference sequence). The CDR3 totals 14 residues. As DNA, the CDR3 is TGTGCCAGCAGTTTCTATCGGGGGAACACTGAAGCTTTCTTT. Protein product: CASSFYRGNTEAFF.

The rearrangement joins TRBV9 to TRBJ2-2; no firm D call. V gave up 0 bases and J gave up 3 bases, with 12 bases separating them. The germline V gene encodes CDR1 SGDLS and CDR2 YYNGEE. This CDR3 comprises 16 residues. The CDR3 here is CASSVGGSWYTGELFF. The CDR3 DNA sequence: TGTGCCAGCAGCGTAGGAGGCTCATGGTACACCGGGGAGCTGTTTTTT.

The chain employs TRBV7-2 and TRBJ2-1, with TRBD2 matching 13 bases. The CDR3 consists of 15 residues. V lost 7 bases and J lost 11; bases outside the gene matches: 11. Germline CDR1 SGHTA, CDR2 FQGNSA. The CDR3 DNA follows: TGTGCCAGCAATCCCACTAGCGGGGGGGCCAGGAAGCAGTTCTTC. As protein: CASNPTSGGARKQFF.

The chain uses TRBV7-8 and TRBJ2-1; 14 bases match TRBD2. Germline-derived CDR1 and CDR2 are SGHVS and FQNEAQ. V shed 2 bases, J shed 8 bases, and the junction held 2 bases outside the gene matches. This CDR3 comprises 15 residues. CDR3 region: CASSLRLAGGDEQFF. CDR3 coding DNA: TGTGCCAGCAGCTTACGACTAGCGGGAGGGGATGAGCAGTTCTTC.

This clone has only one observation. The rearrangement joins TRBV6-6 to TRBJ2-2, with TRBD1 matching 9 bases. This CDR3 is 15 amino acids long. CDR1 is MNHNY, CDR2 SVGAGI, per germline (reference sequence). Trimming at V came to 5 bases and at J to 3 bases, leaving 4 bases not matched to a gene. CDR3 amino acids: CASSLGTGHTGELFF. Here the CDR3 DNA reads TGTGCCAGCAGTCTCGGGACAGGGCACACCGGGGAGCTGTTTTTT.

The CDR3 loop reads CASSYLGPAPGNTIYF. The CDR3 nucleotides read TGTGCCAGCAGTTACTTGGGCCCGGCCCCTGGAAACACCATATATTTT. The J gene is TRBJ1-3, the V gene TRBV6-5; D is unclear. This CDR3 comprises 16 residues. Germline loops: CDR1 MNHEY, CDR2 SVGAGI. V was cut by 1 base and J by 2 bases, with 12 bases left in between.

CDR3: CASRTRVGHQETQYF. The CDR3 nucleotides are TGTGCCAGCAGGACTAGGGTGGGACACCAAGAGACCCAGTACTTC. The rearrangement uses TRBV28 and TRBJ2-5, with D possibly being TRBD2 (6 bases). CDR1 and CDR2 from the germline V gene are MDHEN and SYDVKM. CDR3 length: 15 amino acids. Trimming left V 6 bases short and J 0 bases short, with 14 bases between.

The genes are TRBV9 and TRBJ1-1; D possibly corresponds to TRBD1 (6 bases). V dropped 3 bases and J dropped 4 bases, with 10 bases sitting between them. This CDR3 has 13 amino acids. CDR1 is SGDLS, CDR2 YYNGEE, per germline. The CDR3 is CASSAKQGTEAFF. The CDR3 DNA reads as TGTGCCAGCAGCGCAAAACAGGGCACTGAAGCTTTCTTT.

This clone has just a few counts. The chain carries TRBV7-3 and TRBJ1-6, with D maybe TRBD1 (5 bases). V was trimmed by 4 bases and J by 9 bases, leaving 10 bases between them. The CDR3 runs 13 residues. The V gene's germline CDR1 is SGHTA and CDR2 FQGTGA. This CDR3 reads CASSSGVGSPLHF. The CDR3 DNA is TGTGCCAGCAGCTCGGGGGTGGGTTCACCCCTCCACTTT. Variable domain in full (rest from reference TRBV7-3 and TRBJ1-6): GAGVSQTPSNKVTEKGKYVELRCDPISGHTALYWYRQSLGQGPEFLIYFQGTGAADDSGLPNDRFFAVRPEGSVSTLKIQRTERGDSAVYLCASSSGVGSPLHFGNGTRLTVT.

This chain joins TRBV3-1 (or the pseudogene TRBV3-2) and TRBJ2-1; TRBD1 agrees at 10 bases. J gave up 5 bases and V 6 bases, and 16 bases lay outside the gene matches. Per germline, CDR1 LGHDT and CDR2 YNNKEL (reference sequence). CDR3 size: 18 residues. CDR3 in DNA: TGTGCCAGCAGTCGAACCGGGACAGGGGCGTCCGAGGACAATGAGCAGTTCTTC. Translating gives CASSRTGTGASEDNEQFF.

The chain links TRBV19 to TRBJ1-2; weak D call: TRBD1 (5 bases). Germline V gives CDR1 LNHDA, CDR2 SQIVND (reference sequence). V was cut by 3 bases and J by 7 bases, with 18 bases left in between. The CDR3 has 15 amino acids. CDR3 DNA sequence: TGTGCCAGTAGTATCGGAGGGCAGGGAGTAGGTGGCTACACCTTC. It is translated as CASSIGGQGVGGYTF.

The CDR3 nucleotides read TGTGCCAGTAACCCCCAACTAGCGGGAGTTTCCGGGGAGCTGTTTTTT. Translation gives CASNPQLAGVSGELFF. This sequence joins TRBV19 and TRBJ2-2; 11 bases align to TRBD2. Per germline, CDR1 LNHDA and CDR2 SQIVND (reference sequence). After removal of 7 bases from V and 6 bases from J, the junction contained 10 bases not matched to a gene. The length of the CDR3 is 16 residues.

The chain employs TRBV28 and TRBJ1-4; tentative D call: TRBD1 (5 bases). The ends were cut back, 5 bases at V and 4 bases at J, with 17 bases in the middle. The CDR3 consists of 16 residues. The germline V gene has CDR1 MDHEN and CDR2 SYDVKM. The CDR3 DNA follows: TGTGCCAGCAGTACTGCTGGGGCAGGGCTTAATGAAAAACTGTTTTTT. Amino acid sequence: CASSTAGAGLNEKLFF.

This rearrangement joins TRBV10-1 to TRBJ2-3; a weak D match, TRBD2 (6 bases). Germline values: CDR1 WNHNN, CDR2 SYGVQD (reference sequence). Trimming removed 2 bases at V and 0 bases at J, with 6 bases between. The CDR3 is 14 residues long. The CDR3 spells CASSEGGSTDTQYF. The CDR3 region has the DNA TGCGCCAGCAGTGAGGGGGGGAGCACAGATACGCAGTATTTT.

This chain joins TRBV19 and TRBJ2-1, with 8 nucleotides matching TRBD2. The germline V gene encodes CDR1 LNHDA and CDR2 SQIVND (reference sequence). This CDR3 comprises 20 residues. J lost 7 bases, V lost 5 bases, and 25 bases had no gene match. Here the CDR3 reads CASSPPGRKGVAGKENEQFF. The CDR3 DNA follows: TGTGCCAGTAGTCCACCGGGCCGAAAAGGGGTAGCGGGAAAGGAAAATGAGCAGTTCTTC.

This sequence joins TRBV30 and TRBJ1-4, with TRBD1 as a possible D gene (5 bases). Germline assignment: CDR1 GTSNPN and CDR2 SVGIG (reference sequence). CDR3 length equals 15 residues. V was clipped by 2 bases and J by 8 bases, with 18 bases between them. The CDR3, as DNA: TGTGCCTGGAGTCCCAATCAGGGTCTTGGCGAAAAACTGTTTTTT. Its translation is CAWSPNQGLGEKLFF.

The chain is built from TRBV7-9 and TRBJ2-4, with TRBD1 identical over 8 bases. With V trimmed by 4 bases and J by 3 bases, 5 bases remained unmatched. This CDR3 is 15 amino acids long. Germline assignment: CDR1 SEHNR and CDR2 FQNEAQ (reference sequence). The chain's CDR3 is CASSSGGLGKNIQYF. The CDR3, as DNA: TGTGCCAGCAGCTCAGGGGGCTTGGGCAAAAACATTCAGTACTTC.

The chain carries TRBV7-9 and TRBJ2-1; 9 nucleotides align to TRBD2. V trimming: 5 bases; J trimming: 7 bases; junction bases outside the gene matches: 12. This CDR3 region has 16 residues. Germline lookup yields CDR1 SEHNR and CDR2 FQNEAQ (reference sequence). The CDR3 loop reads CASSPHGGRATNEQFF. The CDR3 region has the DNA TGTGCCAGCAGCCCACACGGCGGGAGGGCCACGAATGAGCAGTTCTTC.

The chain couples TRBV28 to TRBJ2-4, with 7 bases aligning to TRBD1. The length of the CDR3 is 16 residues. The ends lost 5 bases at V and 6 bases at J; junction bases unmatched: 13. The germline V gene has CDR1 MDHEN and CDR2 SYDVKM. CDR3: CASSPPPTGPPNIQYF. CDR3 nucleotides: TGTGCCAGCAGTCCCCCACCGACAGGGCCCCCAAACATTCAGTACTTC.

The chain couples TRBV15 to TRBJ1-3; D gene ambiguous. Per germline, CDR1 LNHNV and CDR2 YYDKDF (reference sequence). CDR3 size: 17 residues. V gave up 1 base and J gave up 0 bases, with 13 bases separating them. The CDR3 nucleotides read TGTGCCACCAGCAGAGTCGGACGGGGTAACTCTGGAAACACCATATATTTT. The encoded protein is CATSRVGRGNSGNTIYF.

The genes are TRBV4-3 and TRBJ2-3, with no clear D. CDR3 length: 16 amino acids. Germline CDR1 is LGHNA and CDR2 is YSLEER. Trimming took off 0 bases at V and 3 bases at J, with 13 bases between the two ends. CDR3 loop: CASSQDPGLSTDTQYF. The CDR3 DNA reads as TGCGCCAGCAGCCAAGATCCAGGCTTGTCTACAGATACGCAGTATTTT.

The V call is TRBV6-4, the J call TRBJ2-1; TRBD2 aligns across 9 bases. The CDR3 length is 13 residues. Germline V gives CDR1 MRHNA, CDR2 SNTAGT. With 4 bases clipped from V and 10 bases from J, the junction kept 5 bases outside the gene matches. This CDR3 reads CASSAFSGREQFF. In DNA form, the CDR3 reads TGTGCCAGCAGTGCTTTTAGCGGGAGAGAGCAGTTCTTC.

In its sample, this clone was seen once. The chain uses TRBV5-1 and TRBJ2-7; perhaps TRBD2 as D (6 bases). CDR3 size: 15 residues. Trimming removed 1 base from V and 1 base from J, with 12 bases in between. Germline CDR1 and CDR2: SGHRS and YFSETQ. DNA for the CDR3: TGCGCCAGCAGCTTGAGATTGGAGGGTTCCTACGAGCAGTACTTC. It specifies CASSLRLEGSYEQYF.

The chain uses TRBV5-1 and TRBJ2-2; D possibly corresponds to TRBD2 (6 bases). This CDR3 is 14 amino acids long. The V gene lost 4 bases and the J gene lost 4 bases, with 11 bases spanning the gap. Germline V gene sequence: CDR1 SGHRS, CDR2 YFSETQ. For the CDR3, the DNA is TGCGCCAGCAGCCCCCGGGAGAGCACCGGGGAGCTGTTTTTT. This gives the protein CASSPRESTGELFF.

J is TRBJ2-5 and V is TRBV7-2, with a weak D call TRBD2 (7 bases). The CDR3 is 15 residues long. Germline-derived CDR1 and CDR2 are SGHTA and FQGNSA. The V end was cut by 3 bases, the J end by 3 bases, with 14 bases between. The CDR3 DNA is TGTGCCAGCAGCTTGGGGGGGGGCCTGAAAGAGACCCAGTACTTC. Its translation: CASSLGGGLKETQYF.

The V and J genes are TRBV10-3 and TRBJ2-1, with 9 positions matching TRBD1. CDR1 is ENHRY and CDR2 is SYGVKD in the germline V gene. Trimming removed 8 bases from V and 5 bases from J; junction bases left unmatched: 13. The CDR3 consists of 16 residues. CDR3 region: CAISSGQGMGNNEQFF. The DNA for the CDR3 is TGTGCCATCTCCTCGGGACAGGGAATGGGGAACAATGAGCAGTTCTTC.

The rearrangement links TRBV3-1 (or the pseudogene TRBV3-2) to TRBJ1-3; the D is unclear. The CDR3 is made up of 13 amino acids. Germline V lookup: CDR1 LGHDT, CDR2 YNNKEL (reference sequence). Trimming pared 1 base from V and 3 bases from J, leaving 4 bases between. The DNA for the CDR3 is TGTGCCAGCAGCCAAGTCAGTGGAAACACCATATATTTT. It is translated as CASSQVSGNTIYF.